The 11 T cell receptor beta chains given below trace back to one sample, sequenced in a study of a mutant IDH1 vaccine in newly diagnosed glioma. Sequencing used immunoSEQ multiplex PCR; TCRdb keeps in-frame clones, though not all of them. The table includes tens of thousands of clones, 80% to 90% detected once. Time point indicated: week 35, safety follow-up. Topical imiquimod accompanied each vaccine dose, which consisted of 300 ug of mutant IDH1 20-mer peptide. Their cognate antigens are unknown. The specimen was PBMCs, collected from a glioma patient whose treatment included an IDH1 peptide vaccine. These receptors were obtained from a man aged 40-49 years with glioma.

The rearrangement joins TRBV4-1 to TRBJ2-7; 7 nucleotides match TRBD2. The CDR3 length is 16 residues. Trimming removed 0 bases from V and 3 bases from J; junction bases left unmatched: 8. Per germline, CDR1 MGHRA and CDR2 YSYEKL. The CDR3 sequence: CASSQDLAGVYYEQYF. The CDR3 coding sequence is TGCGCCAGCAGCCAAGATTTAGCGGGCGTCTACTACGAGCAGTACTTC.

This sequence joins TRBV10-3 and TRBJ2-7, with 9 bases fitting TRBD2. The germline CDR1 and CDR2 sequences are ENHRY and SYGVKD. V lost 5 bases and J lost 1; bases outside the gene matches: 3. The CDR3 contains 14 residues. CDR3 DNA: TGTGCCATCAGTCCGGGACTAGCTTCCTACGAGCAGTACTTC. It codes for CAISPGLASYEQYF.

V is TRBV4-3 and J is TRBJ2-5; no firm D call. The length of the CDR3 is 15 residues. Germline V lookup: CDR1 LGHNA, CDR2 YSLEER. With 0 bases removed from V and 5 bases from J, the gap between germline ends came to 13 bases. Here the CDR3 DNA reads TGCGCCAGCAGCCAAGATCGATTTACGCGGGAGACCCAGTACTTC. Protein sequence: CASSQDRFTRETQYF.

This clone has more than one count but fewer than ten. The chain carries TRBV5-1 and TRBJ1-2, with TRBD1 matching 10 bases. The germline gives CDR1 SGHRS, CDR2 YFSETQ. The CDR3 is 16 residues long. Unmatched junction bases numbered 7, after V lost 4 bases and J lost 1 base. The CDR3, as DNA: TGCGCCAGCAGCCCGACAGGGGGCCCTTTTAACTATGGCTACACCTTC. As protein: CASSPTGGPFNYGYTF.

The chain is built from TRBV27 and TRBJ1-5, with D unresolved. With 6 bases removed from V and 0 bases from J, the gap between germline ends came to 6 bases. Germline lookup yields CDR1 MNHEY and CDR2 SMNVEV (reference sequence). This CDR3 is built from 13 residues. The CDR3 loop reads CASSFYSNQPQHF. In DNA form, the CDR3 reads TGTGCCAGCAGCTTTTATAGCAATCAGCCCCAGCATTTT.

The chain links TRBV15 to TRBJ2-7; weak D call: TRBD2 (5 bases). This CDR3 has 15 residues. The V end was cut by 4 bases, the J end by 6 bases, with 19 bases between. CDR1 LNHNV and CDR2 YYDKDF come from the germline V gene (reference sequence). CDR3 region: CATSTFSTTLGEQYF. The CDR3 DNA reads TGTGCCACCAGCACTTTCTCGACTACCCTAGGCGAGCAGTACTTC.

The V gene is TRBV9, the J gene TRBJ2-1; 8 bases match TRBD1. Germline V gene lookup returns CDR1 SGDLS and CDR2 YYNGEE. V dropped 0 bases and J dropped 7; count of bases not matched to a gene: 6. The CDR3 contains 15 residues. This chain's CDR3 is CASSVGTGGENEQFF. DNA of the CDR3: TGTGCCAGCAGCGTAGGAACAGGGGGTGAGAATGAGCAGTTCTTC.

The chain combines TRBV29-1 with TRBJ1-1; 7 bases fit TRBD1. Per the germline V gene, CDR1 is SQVTM and CDR2 is ANQGSEA. With 7 bases clipped from V and 2 bases from J, the junction kept 7 bases outside the gene matches. The CDR3 extends over 13 amino acids. The CDR3 spells CSATGQRNTEAFF. The CDR3 nucleotides read TGCAGCGCAACGGGACAGCGTAACACTGAAGCTTTCTTT. Using reference TRBV29-1 and TRBJ1-1 for the parts outside the CDR3, the full variable domain is SAVISQKPSRDICQRGTSLTIQCQVDSQVTMMFWYRQQPGQSLTLIATANQGSEATYESGFVIDKFPISRPNLTFSTLTVSNMSPEDSSIYLCSATGQRNTEAFFGQGTRLTVV.

This clone was seen more than once but under ten times. The chain carries TRBV6-1 and TRBJ1-2; D is unresolved. V was pared by 2 bases and J by 4 bases, with 17 bases between. Germline V lookup: CDR1 MNHNS, CDR2 SASEGT. The CDR3 has 16 residues. The CDR3 sequence is CASSERLVRTPYGYTF. The CDR3 DNA sequence: TGTGCCAGCAGTGAAAGACTAGTCCGGACTCCCTATGGCTACACCTTC.

V is TRBV6-5 and J is TRBJ2-5; 9 bases are shared with TRBD2. Germline trimming cut 2 bases from V and 4 bases from J; bases unmatched to any gene: 5. This CDR3 comprises 15 residues. Germline V gene sequence: CDR1 MNHEY, CDR2 SVGAGI. In DNA form, the CDR3 reads TGTGCCAGCAGTTACGCTAGCGGGATAGTAGAGACCCAGTACTTC. The encoded protein is CASSYASGIVETQYF.

The chain is built from TRBV7-9 and TRBJ2-6; 12 bases agree with TRBD1. There are 16 residues in the CDR3. Germline lookup yields CDR1 SEHNR and CDR2 FQNEAQ (reference sequence). The J segment lost 5 bases and the V segment lost 4 bases, leaving 3 bases of the junction unmatched. CDR3 nucleotide sequence: TGTGCCAGCAGCTCGGGACAGGGGGCTTGGGCCAACGTCCTGACTTTC. Translation gives CASSSGQGAWANVLTF.